The sample holds a few counts of the clone carrying this T cell receptor beta chain. No antigen is known for it. This entry is derived from a study of T-cell memory formation after mild COVID-19. Each CDR3 protein gets one entry after TCRdb re-called the 5' RACE reads with MiXCR. The sample holds a few hundred thousand distinct CDR3 sequences; approximately 15% are singletons and the top ten take roughly 21%. The V segment lost 0 bases and the J segment 4 bases; nucleotides outside the gene matches: 4. This CDR3 has 16 amino acids. General study points: Memory sampled before infection contained some responding clones, suggesting cross-reactive memory joined. Contracting CD4+ clones lay largely in CM and EM, with CD8+ ones residing in EMRA.

The chain carries TRBV12-3 or TRBV12-4 and TRBJ2-3; 10 nucleotides match TRBD1. The TCR was taken from a man between 18 and 29 years old who had mild COVID-19 (a few samples of this study predate the infection). Cell type and time point are not known. Material for sequencing was PBMCs or a T cell subset sorted from them (not recorded which). This chain's CDR3 is CASSLALGQGADTQYF. The CDR3 DNA is TGTGCCAGCAGTTTAGCGCTCGGACAGGGGGCAGATACGCAGTATTTT.